Shown below are 20 T cell receptor beta chains from a single sample sequenced in a study of blood T cells in healthy people across ages. Combining a sample-barcoded 5' primer with a J-beta primer mix, a second PCR ran for roughly 7 to 11 cycles. A single record per CDR3 protein comes from TCRdb applying MiXCR to the 5' RACE reads. The table has over 1,300,000 distinct CDR3 sequences, approximately 59% seen once. Source material: blood. The receptors shown here come from a man aged 18 to 29 in good health.

This clonotype has more than one count but fewer than ten. This sequence joins TRBV12-3 or TRBV12-4 and TRBJ2-3, with 13 bases fitting TRBD2. The CDR3 runs to 16 residues. V trimming: 6 bases; J trimming: 10 bases; junction bases outside the gene matches: 13. The CDR3 DNA reads TGTGCCAGCAGCCCGGGGGGACTAGCGGGGTTTATGGCGCAGTATTTT. It translates to CASSPGGLAGFMAQYF.

This chain uses TRBV12-3 or TRBV12-4 with TRBJ2-7; D is possibly TRBD1 (6 bases). There are 15 residues in the CDR3. The V and J ends lost 6 bases and 3 bases respectively, with 18 bases between them. The CDR3 is CASRAGTLSRYEQYF. In DNA, the CDR3 is TGTGCCAGCAGAGCCGGGACACTGTCTCGCTACGAGCAGTACTTC.

This rearrangement joins TRBV5-1 to TRBJ1-6; D is ambiguous. CDR1 SGHRS and CDR2 YFSETQ come from the germline V gene. Trimming left V 5 bases short and J 10 bases short, with 13 bases between. CDR3 length equals 13 residues. CDR3 protein: CASRVAVASPLHF. The CDR3 bases are TGCGCCAGCAGGGTAGCCGTGGCCTCACCCCTCCACTTT.

The CDR3 DNA sequence: TGTGCCAGCAGCCCCGGGACAGGAGAAGCTTTCTTT. Protein product: CASSPGTGEAFF. J is TRBJ1-1 and V is TRBV6-2 or TRBV6-3; 8 nucleotides line up with TRBD1. CDR3 size: 12 residues. The trim removed 6 bases at V and 8 bases at J, leaving 5 bases unmatched. The germline V gene has CDR1 MNHEY and CDR2 SVGEGT.

This clonotype was detected only a few times. The CDR3 coding sequence is TGCGCCAGCAGCCTCGTTCTGGGGGCGGAATTTGTCATTCAGTACTTC. It encodes CASSLVLGAEFVIQYF. The gene calls are TRBV4-1 and TRBJ2-7, with a tentative D call TRBD1 (6 bases). The DNA end favors TRBJ2-4, so the J call may be wrong. CDR1 is MGHRA and CDR2 is YSYEKL in the germline V gene. The CDR3 contains 16 residues.

The V call is TRBV5-5, the J call TRBJ2-4; 7 bases are a match to TRBD2. Germline-derived CDR1 and CDR2 are SGHKS and YYEKEE (reference sequence). CDR3 length: 15 residues. Trimming took 3 bases from V and 6 from J; bases not matched to a gene: 9. The CDR3 sequence is CASSWPLRERNIQYF. CDR3 in DNA: TGTGCCAGCAGCTGGCCCTTGCGGGAGAGAAACATTCAGTACTTC.

The rearrangement joins TRBV5-5 to TRBJ2-7, with TRBD2 as a possible D gene (5 bases). This CDR3 has 17 residues. Trimming shortened V by 0 bases and J by 3 bases, and 19 bases separated the two germline ends. Germline-derived CDR1 and CDR2 are SGHKS and YYEKEE (reference sequence). This CDR3 is CASSLGSRTWRFYEQYF. CDR3 coding DNA: TGTGCCAGCAGCTTGGGCAGCCGGACTTGGCGGTTCTACGAGCAGTACTTC.

The rearrangement links TRBV12-3 or TRBV12-4 to TRBJ1-5, with 7 bases lining up with TRBD1. CDR3 length: 14 residues. The ends lost 8 bases at V and 2 bases at J; junction bases unmatched: 6. The CDR3 is CASRKGAGNQPQHF. CDR3 coding DNA: TGTGCCAGCCGAAAGGGGGCAGGCAATCAGCCCCAGCATTTT.

This clonotype was seen just once. V gene TRBV29-1 combines with J gene TRBJ2-7, with TRBD2 matching 12 bases. There are 14 residues in the CDR3. CDR1 SQVTM and CDR2 ANQGSEA come from the germline V gene. Germline trimming cut 4 bases from V and 7 bases from J; bases unmatched to any gene: 8. CDR3 region: CSVATRLAGVEQYF. The CDR3 DNA reads as TGCAGCGTTGCTACTCGACTAGCGGGAGTTGAGCAGTACTTC.

This clonotype came up a few times. The V gene is TRBV12-3 or TRBV12-4, the J gene TRBJ2-2; the D gene is possibly TRBD1 (6 bases). The ends were cut back, 5 bases at V and 2 bases at J, with 15 bases in the middle. There are 16 residues in the CDR3. CDR3 sequence reads: CASSPFRDINTGELFF. The CDR3 DNA sequence: TGTGCCAGCAGTCCGTTCCGGGACATCAACACCGGGGAGCTGTTTTTT.

This chain uses TRBV6-5 with TRBJ1-2, with a tentative D call TRBD1 (6 bases). There are 15 residues in the CDR3. Trimming removed 5 bases from V and 1 base from J, with 14 bases in between. The germline gives CDR1 MNHEY, CDR2 SVGAGI. The CDR3 sequence: CASSTGQSFNYGYTF. DNA for the CDR3: TGTGCCAGCAGTACCGGACAGTCTTTTAACTATGGCTACACCTTC.

This clonotype was counted only a few times. The chain carries TRBV7-9 and TRBJ1-5; 8 nucleotides line up with TRBD1. After removal of 5 bases from V and 4 bases from J, the junction contained 7 bases not matched to a gene. Germline-derived CDR1 and CDR2 are SEHNR and FQNEAQ (reference sequence). The CDR3 has 15 residues. CDR3 nucleotides: TGTGCCAGCAGCCCAGGGGGCGTCGGGAATCAGCCCCAGCATTTT. Its protein product is CASSPGGVGNQPQHF.

This chain links TRBV6-6 with TRBJ2-7; 7 nucleotides line up with TRBD1. The CDR3 covers 16 residues. V shed 0 bases, J shed 6 bases, and the junction held 11 bases outside the gene matches. Germline-derived CDR1 and CDR2 are MNHNY and SVGAGI (reference sequence). As DNA, the CDR3 is TGTGCCAGCAGTTACTCGAAATACGGTTCAGGGGGCGAGCAGTACTTC. Translation gives CASSYSKYGSGGEQYF.

This clonotype was counted at least ten times. The J gene is TRBJ2-5, the V gene TRBV29-1; D is uncertain. V lost 4 bases and J lost 5, with 17 bases in between. The CDR3 has 14 residues. The germline gives CDR1 SQVTM, CDR2 ANQGSEA. CDR3 nucleotides: TGCAGCGTTGCCGGGTTCGGCATTTCGGAGACCCAGTACTTC. It yields the protein CSVAGFGISETQYF.

The CDR3 DNA is TGCGCCAGCAGCCACAGTCCCCGGCAGGGGTATACAGATACGCAGTATTTT. Its translation is CASSHSPRQGYTDTQYF. V is TRBV4-1 and J is TRBJ2-3; weak D call: TRBD1 (6 bases). The V and J ends lost 3 bases and 3 bases respectively, with 19 bases between them. Germline lookup yields CDR1 MGHRA and CDR2 YSYEKL. The CDR3 consists of 17 residues.

V and J are TRBV21-1 and TRBJ2-4; the table gives TRBD1 as D, unverified against the DNA. The J call may not be correct, given that the DNA end is closer to TRBJ2-7. TRBV21-1 is designated a pseudogene. The CDR3 has 14 residues. CDR3 DNA: TGTGCCAGCAGCCTTATCAGGGGGAGATACGAGCAGTACTTC. Protein sequence: CASSLIRGRYEQYF.

This clonotype was seen a handful of times. V is TRBV6-2 or TRBV6-3 and J is TRBJ2-1; TRBD2 aligns across 10 bases. Per germline, CDR1 MNHEY and CDR2 SVGEGT. CDR3 length: 17 residues. Losses at the gene ends were 0 bases for V and 8 bases for J; bases not matched to a gene: 10. Here the CDR3 DNA reads TGTGCCAGCAGTTACTCGTCCGAGCGGGGGGGCCTGGATGAGCAGTTCTTC. This translates into CASSYSSERGGLDEQFF.

The J gene is TRBJ2-1, the V gene TRBV7-2, with D maybe TRBD1 (6 bases). Trimming took off 3 bases at V and 4 bases at J, with 13 bases between the two ends. Per the germline V gene, CDR1 is SGHTA and CDR2 is FQGNSA. The CDR3 runs to 15 residues. CDR3 in DNA: TGTGCCAGCAGCTTCCACGCCGGACAGTACAATGAGCAGTTCTTC. This codes for CASSFHAGQYNEQFF.

The gene calls are TRBV25-1 and TRBJ2-1; tentatively, D is TRBD1 (6 bases). Germline V lookup: CDR1 MGHDK, CDR2 SYGVNS. The V and J ends lost 4 bases and 2 bases respectively, with 9 bases between them. CDR3 length equals 14 residues. The CDR3 sequence is CASSGTGTYNEQFF. The CDR3 region has the DNA TGTGCCAGCAGTGGTACAGGGACCTACAATGAGCAGTTCTTC.

This clonotype was observed a handful of times. The J gene is TRBJ1-6, the V gene TRBV4-2, with D maybe TRBD1 (6 bases). Trimming shortened V by 5 bases and J by 7 bases, and 15 bases separated the two germline ends. The germline CDR1 and CDR2 sequences are LGHNA and YNFKEQ. The CDR3 contains 15 residues. CDR3 sequence reads: CASSTNPGDNSPLHF. DNA of the CDR3: TGTGCCAGCAGCACCAACCCAGGGGACAATTCACCCCTCCACTTT.